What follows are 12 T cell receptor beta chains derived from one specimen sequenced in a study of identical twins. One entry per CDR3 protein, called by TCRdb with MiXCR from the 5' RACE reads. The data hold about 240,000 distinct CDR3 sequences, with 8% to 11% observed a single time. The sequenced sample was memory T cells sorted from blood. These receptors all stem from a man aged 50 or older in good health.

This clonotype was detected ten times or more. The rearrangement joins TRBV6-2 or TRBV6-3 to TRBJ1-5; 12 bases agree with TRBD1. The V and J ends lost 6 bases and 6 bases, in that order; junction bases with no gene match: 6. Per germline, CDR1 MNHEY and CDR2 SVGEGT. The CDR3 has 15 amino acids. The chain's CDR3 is CASRPGTGGIQPQHF. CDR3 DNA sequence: TGTGCCAGCAGACCCGGGACAGGGGGCATTCAGCCCCAGCATTTT.

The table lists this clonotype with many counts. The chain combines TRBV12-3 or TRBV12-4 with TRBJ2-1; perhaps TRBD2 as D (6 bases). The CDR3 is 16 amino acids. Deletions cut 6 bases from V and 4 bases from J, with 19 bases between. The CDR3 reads CASSLAGQTIYNEQFF. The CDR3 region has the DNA TGTGCCAGCAGCCTCGCGGGGCAGACAATTTACAATGAGCAGTTCTTC.

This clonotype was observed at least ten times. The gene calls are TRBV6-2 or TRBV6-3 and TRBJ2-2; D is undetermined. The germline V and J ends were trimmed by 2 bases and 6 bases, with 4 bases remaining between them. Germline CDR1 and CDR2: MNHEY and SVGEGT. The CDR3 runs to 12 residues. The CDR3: CASSYRAGELFF. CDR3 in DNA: TGTGCCAGCAGTTACAGGGCCGGGGAGCTGTTTTTT.

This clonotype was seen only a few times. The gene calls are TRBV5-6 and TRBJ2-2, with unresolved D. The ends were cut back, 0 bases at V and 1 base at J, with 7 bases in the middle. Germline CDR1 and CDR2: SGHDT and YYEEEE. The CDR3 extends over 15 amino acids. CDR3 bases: TGTGCCAGCAGCTTGGATCCCAGGAACACCGGGGAGCTGTTTTTT. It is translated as CASSLDPRNTGELFF.

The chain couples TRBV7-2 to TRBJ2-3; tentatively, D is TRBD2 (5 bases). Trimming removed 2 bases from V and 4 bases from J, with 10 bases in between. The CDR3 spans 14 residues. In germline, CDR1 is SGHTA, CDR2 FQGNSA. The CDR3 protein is CASSLWENADTQYF. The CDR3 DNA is TGTGCCAGCAGCTTATGGGAGAACGCAGATACGCAGTATTTT. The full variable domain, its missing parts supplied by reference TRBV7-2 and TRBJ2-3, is GAGVSQSPSNKVTEKGKDVELRCDPISGHTALYWYRQSLGQGLEFLIYFQGNSAPDKSGLPSDRFSAERTGGSVSTLTIQRTQQEDSAVYLCASSLWENADTQYFGPGTRLTVL.

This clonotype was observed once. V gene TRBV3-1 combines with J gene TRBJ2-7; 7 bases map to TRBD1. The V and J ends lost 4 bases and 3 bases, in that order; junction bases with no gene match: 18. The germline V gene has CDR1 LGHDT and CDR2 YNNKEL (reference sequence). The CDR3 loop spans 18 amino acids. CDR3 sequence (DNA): TGTGCCAGCAGCCGCATCAGCACAGGGGTCCCTGGACTCTACGAGCAGTACTTC. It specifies CASSRISTGVPGLYEQYF.

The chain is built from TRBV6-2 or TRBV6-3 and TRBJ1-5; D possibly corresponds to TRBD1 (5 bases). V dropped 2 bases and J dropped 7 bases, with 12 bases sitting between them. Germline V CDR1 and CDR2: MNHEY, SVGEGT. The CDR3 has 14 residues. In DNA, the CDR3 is TGTGCCAGCAGTTACCAGGGTCCAAGCCAGCCCCAGCATTTT. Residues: CASSYQGPSQPQHF.

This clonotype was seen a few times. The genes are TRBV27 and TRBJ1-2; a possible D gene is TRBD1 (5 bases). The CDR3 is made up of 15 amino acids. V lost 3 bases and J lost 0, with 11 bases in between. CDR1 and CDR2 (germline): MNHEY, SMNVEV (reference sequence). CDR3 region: CASSLWQGSNYGYTF. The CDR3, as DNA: TGTGCCAGCAGTTTGTGGCAGGGATCTAACTATGGCTACACCTTC.

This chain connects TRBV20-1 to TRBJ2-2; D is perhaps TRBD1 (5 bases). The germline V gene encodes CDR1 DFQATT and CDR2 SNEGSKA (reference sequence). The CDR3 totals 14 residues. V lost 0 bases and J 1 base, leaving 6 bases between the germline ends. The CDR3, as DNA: TGCAGTGCTAGAGAGGGGCGGAACACCGGGGAGCTGTTTTTT. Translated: CSAREGRNTGELFF.

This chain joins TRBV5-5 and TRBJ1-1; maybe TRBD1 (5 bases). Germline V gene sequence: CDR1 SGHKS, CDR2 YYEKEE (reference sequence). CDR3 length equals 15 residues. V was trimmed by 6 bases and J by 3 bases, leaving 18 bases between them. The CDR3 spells CASTTGEQAYTEAFF. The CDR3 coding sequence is TGTGCCAGCACCACGGGGGAGCAGGCCTACACTGAAGCTTTCTTT.

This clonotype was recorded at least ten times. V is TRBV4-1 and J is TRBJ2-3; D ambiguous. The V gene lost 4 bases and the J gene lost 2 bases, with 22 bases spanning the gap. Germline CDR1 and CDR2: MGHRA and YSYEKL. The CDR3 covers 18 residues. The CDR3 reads CASSLRVVHQPPTDTQYF. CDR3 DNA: TGCGCCAGCAGCCTTAGGGTTGTACATCAACCACCCACAGATACGCAGTATTTT.

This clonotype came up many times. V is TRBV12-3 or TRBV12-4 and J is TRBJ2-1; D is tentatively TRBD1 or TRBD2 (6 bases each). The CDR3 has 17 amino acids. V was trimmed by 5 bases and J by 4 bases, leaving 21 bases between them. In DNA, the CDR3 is TGTGCCAGCAGTGGAACCTTCGGGGGCGCGAAATACAATGAGCAGTTCTTC. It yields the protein CASSGTFGGAKYNEQFF.